Included here is one T cell receptor (beta chain) sequence, with context. Clones were read by immunoSEQ multiplex PCR, and TCRdb kept only the in-frame ones, dropping some. Of 9,000 to 13,000 clones listed, roughly four fifths are singletons. J was trimmed by 4 bases and V by 2 bases; bases with no gene match: 5. Germline V lookup: CDR1 SGHNT, CDR2 YENEEA. The CDR3 extends over 15 amino acids. The data are from a study of OX40 agonist ivuxolimab in advanced cancers. This sequence was found in an adult with an advanced solid tumor such as melanoma, head and neck, liver or kidney cancer. The chain links TRBV11-3 to TRBJ2-1; 7 nucleotides align to TRBD1. This sample comprised CD4+ or CD8+ T cells sorted from blood, obtained in a trial of the OX40 agonist ivuxolimab. This CDR3 is CASSLSGQLYNEQFF. The DNA for the CDR3 is TGTGCCAGCAGCTTATCGGGACAGCTATACAATGAGCAGTTCTTC.